The text below deals with one T cell receptor (beta chain). The record originates from a study of T cells after posttransplantation cyclophosphamide. Libraries were prepared by immunoSEQ multiplex PCR; TCRdb keeps only in-frame clonotypes and omits some of them. Among more than 20,000 clones listed, roughly 83% were seen once. Unmatched junction bases numbered 12, after V lost 7 bases and J lost 4 bases. This CDR3 spans 15 amino acids. Germline V gene sequence: CDR1 SGHRS, CDR2 YFSETQ. Sequences were obtained from PBMCs. V gene TRBV5-1 combines with J gene TRBJ1-1; 8 nucleotides match TRBD1. The clonotype originates from a woman in her sixties with a blood cancer, CMV-positive, and with a related stem cell donor. Here the CDR3 DNA reads TGCGCCAGCTACGCAGGGGGCGAGTGGAGCACTGAAGCTTTCTTT. It translates to CASYAGGEWSTEAFF.